These 17 T cell receptor beta chains share one sample of origin, sequenced in a study of cytomegalovirus exposure and HLA in healthy donors. PCR primers comprised 60 Vbeta and 13 Jbeta primers. Produced via immunoSEQ multiplex PCR; TCRdb's table is partial and in-frame only. The data hold about 100,000 clones, with 73% observed a single time. The source material was PBMCs. The receptors were gathered from a man aged 35 to 55 in good health and CMV-seronegative.

The chain combines TRBV18 with TRBJ2-2, with D possibly TRBD1 on 7 matching bases. Germline V CDR1 and CDR2: KGHSH, LQKENI. The CDR3 runs to 15 residues. Trimming left V 4 bases short and J 0 bases short, with 9 bases between. For the CDR3, the DNA is TGTGCCAGCTCACGCAGGGGGGCGAACACCGGGGAGCTGTTTTTT. Residues: CASSRRGANTGELFF.

The genes are TRBV10-3 and TRBJ2-7; TRBD2 aligns across 11 bases. J lost 1 base, V lost 6 bases, and 14 bases had no gene match. The CDR3 length is 18 residues. CDR1 and CDR2 (germline): ENHRY, SYGVKD. The CDR3 protein is CAIREPGLAAFPSYEQYF. CDR3 in DNA: TGTGCCATCAGAGAACCGGGACTAGCGGCGTTTCCGTCCTACGAGCAGTACTTC.

The chain couples TRBV29-1 to TRBJ2-5; TRBD1 is a possible D gene (6 bases). This CDR3 region has 12 residues. V was cut by 7 bases and J by 3 bases, with 12 bases left in between. CDR1 is SQVTM and CDR2 is ANQGSEA in the germline V gene. CDR3 DNA sequence: TGCAGCGGTACAGGGTATGAAGAGACCCAGTACTTC. It translates to CSGTGYEETQYF.

This clone was found a few times. Distinct nucleotide sequences in the sample also encode this CDR3. V is TRBV23-1 and J is TRBJ1-4; D is unresolved. TRBV23-1 is classed as an ORF, of uncertain function. Between the trimmed V and J ends, which lost 1 base and 4 bases, there was a span of 10 bases. The CDR3 spans 15 residues. The CDR3 coding sequence is TGCGCCAGCAGTCAATATACCACACATAATGAAAAACTGTTTTTT. Amino acid sequence: CASSQYTTHNEKLFF.

This clone occurred a few times. The V and J genes are TRBV7-9 and TRBJ2-7; 9 bases line up with TRBD2. Germline CDR1 SEHNR, CDR2 FQNEAQ (reference sequence). J lost 6 bases, V lost 1 base, and 7 bases had no gene match. The CDR3 runs 15 residues. CDR3 sequence reads: CASSLVGGGVSEQYF. The DNA for the CDR3 is TGTGCCAGCAGCTTAGTTGGCGGGGGGGTCTCCGAGCAGTACTTC.

The chain is built from TRBV6-1 and TRBJ1-2; 9 bases fit TRBD1. Germline CDR1 MNHNS, CDR2 SASEGT. This CDR3 contains 15 residues. Trimming took 6 bases from V and 4 from J; bases not matched to a gene: 9. CDR3 DNA sequence: TGTGCCAGCAGCCCTCAGGGACAGGGACTCTATGGCTACACCTTC. Its protein is CASSPQGQGLYGYTF.

The gene calls are TRBV5-1 and TRBJ1-2; D is perhaps TRBD1 (6 bases). V was shortened by 2 bases and J by 8 bases, with 19 bases between the two germline ends. This CDR3 comprises 15 residues. Looked up from germline, CDR1 is SGHRS and CDR2 is YFSETQ. The CDR3 region has the DNA TGCGCCAGCAGCTTACAGGGAACCTTGGCTGAGGGCTACACCTTC. It is translated as CASSLQGTLAEGYTF. The entire variable domain, with the rest obtained from reference TRBV5-1 and TRBJ1-2, is as follows: KAGVTQTPRYLIKTRGQQVTLSCSPISGHRSVSWYQQTPGQGLQFLFEYFSETQRNKGNFPGRFSGRQFSNSRSEMNVSTLELGDSALYLCASSLQGTLAEGYTFGSGTRLTVV.

This clone was detected many times. The V and J genes are TRBV5-6 and TRBJ2-2, with TRBD1 identical over 10 bases. Trimming removed 2 bases from V and 5 bases from J; junction bases left unmatched: 3. Germline assignment: CDR1 SGHDT and CDR2 YYEEEE. This CDR3 is 15 amino acids long. CDR3 coding DNA: TGTGCCAGCAGCTTTGGGACAGGGGTTACCGGGGAGCTGTTTTTT. The encoded protein is CASSFGTGVTGELFF. The full variable domain, its missing parts supplied by reference TRBV5-6 and TRBJ2-2, is DAGVTQSPTHLIKTRGQQVTLRCSPKSGHDTVSWYQQALGQGPQFIFQYYEEEERQRGNFPDRFSGHQFPNYSSELNVNALLLGDSALYLCASSFGTGVTGELFFGEGSRLTVL.

J is TRBJ1-5 and V is TRBV28; no definite D call. This CDR3 has 16 amino acids. V shed 4 bases and J shed 7 bases, with 20 bases lying between them. CDR1 is MDHEN and CDR2 is SYDVKM in the germline V gene. In DNA, the CDR3 is TGTGCCAGCAGTTCCCCCGAAGGCGGTTCAAGGCAGCCCCAGCATTTT. Its translation: CASSSPEGGSRQPQHF.

This clone was detected a few times. The CDR3 DNA reads as TGTGCCAGTAGTCTTTTGGAGTCGAGGGCCTCTGGGGCCAACGTCCTGACTTTC. Its translation: CASSLLESRASGANVLTF. The rearrangement links TRBV19 to TRBJ2-6, with D possibly TRBD2 on 5 matching bases. V dropped 5 bases and J dropped 0 bases, with 17 bases sitting between them. This CDR3 is 18 amino acids long. Germline CDR1 LNHDA, CDR2 SQIVND (reference sequence).

The rearrangement joins TRBV27 to TRBJ2-1; tentative D call: TRBD2 (6 bases). V was clipped by 6 bases and J by 0 bases, with 21 bases between them. The germline gives CDR1 MNHEY, CDR2 SMNVEV (reference sequence). The CDR3 has 18 residues. The CDR3: CASRTTGVGRGSYNEQFF. The CDR3 bases are TGTGCCAGCAGGACAACGGGGGTGGGGCGGGGCTCCTACAATGAGCAGTTCTTC.

The chain carries TRBV11-2 and TRBJ1-5; D may be TRBD1 (6 bases). V was trimmed by 5 bases and J by 6 bases, leaving 11 bases between them. Germline V gives CDR1 SGHAT, CDR2 FQNNGV. The CDR3 is 13 amino acids. Here the CDR3 DNA reads TGTGCCAGCAGCCTGATGGGGGCTCAGCCCCAGCATTTT. This gives the protein CASSLMGAQPQHF.

The CDR3 DNA follows: TGCGCCAGCAGCTCCGGGGAGTCCAGAGAGACCCAGTACTTC. Translated, it gives CASSSGESRETQYF. The chain combines TRBV5-1 with TRBJ2-5; D perhaps matches TRBD2 (5 bases). The CDR3 runs to 14 residues. Germline lookup yields CDR1 SGHRS and CDR2 YFSETQ. V was clipped by 3 bases and J by 4 bases, with 13 bases between them.

The gene calls are TRBV27 and TRBJ1-2; D might be TRBD1 (5 bases). The CDR3 is 14 residues long. Trimming took 7 bases from V and 4 from J, leaving 16 bases between them. Germline CDR1 MNHEY, CDR2 SMNVEV (reference sequence). The CDR3 region is CASTQLQGGYGYTF. The CDR3 nucleotides are TGTGCCAGCACTCAACTTCAGGGTGGCTATGGCTACACCTTC.

This chain connects TRBV15 to TRBJ1-5; D is unresolved. CDR3 length: 16 residues. The germline V gene has CDR1 LNHNV and CDR2 YYDKDF (reference sequence). V dropped 8 bases and J dropped 7 bases, with 24 bases sitting between them. CDR3 loop: CATCCDSNFTGQPQHF. The CDR3 nucleotides read TGTGCCACCTGTTGTGACTCGAACTTTACGGGGCAGCCCCAGCATTTT.

The rearrangement links TRBV12-5 to TRBJ2-3; TRBD1 agrees at 7 bases. Unmatched junction bases numbered 19, after V lost 0 bases and J lost 7 bases. The CDR3 is 19 amino acids. Germline CDR1 reads LGHNT; CDR2 reads FRNRAP. As DNA, the CDR3 is TGTGCTAGTGGTTTGGTATCTGACGGGACCGCACAGGGGCTTAATACGCAGTATTTT. Translation: CASGLVSDGTAQGLNTQYF.

The V gene is TRBV4-1, the J gene TRBJ1-2, with 9 bases lining up with TRBD1. The CDR3 runs to 19 residues. The junction had 11 bases not matched to a gene; V was cut back by 0 bases and J by 0 bases. Germline V CDR1 and CDR2: MGHRA, YSYEKL. The DNA for the CDR3 is TGCGCCAGCAGCCAAGATCGGTACAGGGGGCTTTATGCTAACTATGGCTACACCTTC. It codes for CASSQDRYRGLYANYGYTF.